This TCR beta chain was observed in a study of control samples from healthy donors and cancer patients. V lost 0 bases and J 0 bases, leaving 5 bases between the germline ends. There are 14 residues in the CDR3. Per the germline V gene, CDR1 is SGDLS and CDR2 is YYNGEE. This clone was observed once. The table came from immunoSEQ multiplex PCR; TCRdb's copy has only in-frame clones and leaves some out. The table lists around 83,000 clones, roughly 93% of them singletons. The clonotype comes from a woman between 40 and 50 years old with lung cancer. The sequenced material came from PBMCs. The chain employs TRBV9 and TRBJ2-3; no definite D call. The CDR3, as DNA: TGTGCCAGCAGCGTAGACACGAGCACAGATACGCAGTATTTT. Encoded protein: CASSVDTSTDTQYF.